These T cell receptor beta chains were read from a single sample in a study of control samples from healthy donors and cancer patients. Some clones are missing from TCRdb's copy, which holds only in-frame ones; the method was immunoSEQ multiplex PCR. This table holds fewer than 200,000 clones, roughly 91% found once. Material for sequencing was blood. These TCRs come from a man aged 18 to 35 in good health. The CDR3 runs from the conserved cysteine through the conserved F or W. The D gene is left open where the match is weak. Not every row has a clone size; where given, it reads once, few, many or a size class.

abundance: NA; v_gene: TRBV5-4; d_gene: TRBD1; j_gene: TRBJ2-5; CDR3nt: TGTGCCAGCAGACAGGACAGGGGGCAGTCGGAGACCCAGTACTTC; CDR3aa: CASRQDRGQSETQYF
abundance: NA; v_gene: TRBV5-8; d_gene: NA; j_gene: TRBJ1-6; CDR3nt: TGTGCCAGCAGCTTGGACGGATTTCGGAATTCACCCCTCCACTTT; CDR3aa: CASSLDGFRNSPLHF
abundance: once; v_gene: TRBV7-6; d_gene: NA; j_gene: TRBJ1-1; CDR3nt: TGTGCCAGCAGCTTAGAACAGAACACTGAAGCTTTCTTT; CDR3aa: CASSLEQNTEAFF
abundance: NA; v_gene: TRBV27; d_gene: NA; j_gene: TRBJ1-6; CDR3nt: TGTGCCAGCAGCTACAATACAGGGACGGGGGTACCTCTCCACTTT; CDR3aa: CASSYNTGTGVPLHF
abundance: NA; v_gene: TRBV13; d_gene: NA; j_gene: TRBJ2-7; CDR3nt: TGTGCCAGCAGCTTAGATCGCCAACCGACCTACGAGCAGTACTTC; CDR3aa: CASSLDRQPTYEQYF
abundance: NA; v_gene: TRBV4-2; d_gene: TRBD1; j_gene: TRBJ2-7; CDR3nt: TGTGCCAGCAGCCAAGACGGACAGGTTGCCTACGAGCAGTACTTC; CDR3aa: CASSQDGQVAYEQYF
abundance: NA; v_gene: TRBV29-1; d_gene: NA; j_gene: TRBJ2-1; CDR3nt: TGCAGCGTATCGACTTATTCCTACAATGAGCAGTTCTTC; CDR3aa: CSVSTYSYNEQFF
abundance: NA; v_gene: TRBV7-4; d_gene: TRBD1; j_gene: TRBJ2-7; CDR3nt: TGTGCCAGCAGCTTAGAGATTAGAGGACAGGGAGATACGTACGAGCAGTACTTC; CDR3aa: CASSLEIRGQGDTYEQYF
abundance: NA; v_gene: TRBV2; d_gene: NA; j_gene: TRBJ1-4; CDR3nt: TGTGCCAGCAGTGACGTGGCTAATGAAAAACTGTTTTTT; CDR3aa: CASSDVANEKLFF
abundance: NA; v_gene: TRBV5-5; d_gene: TRBD1; j_gene: TRBJ1-6; CDR3nt: TGTGCCAGCAGCTTGGGAGGGGGGACAGCCCATTCACCCCTCCACTTT; CDR3aa: CASSLGGGTAHSPLHF
abundance: NA; v_gene: TRBV2; d_gene: NA; j_gene: TRBJ1-5; CDR3nt: TGTGCCAGCAGCCCGGGGATTCGGCAGCCCCAGCATTTT; CDR3aa: CASSPGIRQPQHF
abundance: NA; v_gene: TRBV30; d_gene: NA; j_gene: TRBJ1-2; CDR3nt: TGTGCCTGGTCTCCGGGCCGCAGCCATGGCTACACCTTC; CDR3aa: CAWSPGRSHGYTF
abundance: NA; v_gene: TRBV24-1; d_gene: NA; j_gene: TRBJ2-1; CDR3nt: TGTGCCACCAGTTCTCGCGGGGCCCTTTACAATGAGCAGTTCTTC; CDR3aa: CATSSRGALYNEQFF
abundance: NA; v_gene: TRBV5-4; d_gene: TRBD1; j_gene: TRBJ1-2; CDR3nt: TGTGCCAGCAGCTTGCAGCAGGGGGCTTCGGGTGGCTACACCTTC; CDR3aa: CASSLQQGASGGYTF
abundance: NA; v_gene: TRBV2; d_gene: NA; j_gene: TRBJ1-1; CDR3nt: TGTGCCAGCAAAGGGCAGACGAACACTGAAGCTTTCTTT; CDR3aa: CASKGQTNTEAFF
abundance: NA; v_gene: TRBV5-1; d_gene: TRBD1; j_gene: TRBJ1-3; CDR3nt: TGCGCCAGCAGCCTGAACAGGGGCGGCACGGGAAACACCATATATTTT; CDR3aa: CASSLNRGGTGNTIYF
abundance: NA; v_gene: TRBV7-2; d_gene: NA; j_gene: TRBJ1-1; CDR3nt: TGTGCCAGCAGCTTAGATCTTGAAGCTTTCTTT; CDR3aa: CASSLDLEAFF
abundance: NA; v_gene: TRBV12-5; d_gene: NA; j_gene: TRBJ2-6; CDR3nt: TGTGCTAGTGGTTTGCCCAACTCTGGGGCCAACGTCCTGACTTTC; CDR3aa: CASGLPNSGANVLTF
abundance: NA; v_gene: TRBV3-1/TRBV3-2; d_gene: NA; j_gene: TRBJ2-2; CDR3nt: TGTGCCAGCAGCCAAGTGATGGAGTCGAACACCGGGGAGCTGTTTTTT; CDR3aa: CASSQVMESNTGELFF
abundance: NA; v_gene: TRBV10-3; d_gene: NA; j_gene: TRBJ1-1; CDR3nt: TGTGCCATCAGCGTTACAGGAGGACTCATGAACACTGAAGCTTTCTTT; CDR3aa: CAISVTGGLMNTEAFF
abundance: NA; v_gene: TRBV30; d_gene: NA; j_gene: TRBJ2-1; CDR3nt: TGTGCCTGGAGTCCGAGCTCCTACAATGAGCAGTTCTTC; CDR3aa: CAWSPSSYNEQFF
abundance: NA; v_gene: TRBV6-5; d_gene: NA; j_gene: TRBJ2-3; CDR3nt: TGTGCCAGCAGTTCATCAGGGGTGGCGGATACGCAGTATTTT; CDR3aa: CASSSSGVADTQYF
abundance: NA; v_gene: TRBV2; d_gene: NA; j_gene: TRBJ1-5; CDR3nt: TGTGCCAGCAGTGACCCCCTCCGGGGAGGCAATCAGCCCCAGCATTTT; CDR3aa: CASSDPLRGGNQPQHF
abundance: NA; v_gene: TRBV6-5; d_gene: NA; j_gene: TRBJ1-4; CDR3nt: TGTGCCAGCACTCCCCTACTTGCAACTAATGAAAAACTGTTTTTT; CDR3aa: CASTPLLATNEKLFF
abundance: few; v_gene: TRBV30; d_gene: NA; j_gene: TRBJ1-5; CDR3nt: TGTGCCTGGAGTCCCTACGAAGGGAGTCAGCCCCAGCATTTT; CDR3aa: CAWSPYEGSQPQHF
abundance: NA; v_gene: TRBV4-1; d_gene: TRBD2; j_gene: TRBJ2-1; CDR3nt: TGCGCCAGCAGCCACGGACGGACTAGCGGGGGGGCCGATGAGCAGTTCTTC; CDR3aa: CASSHGRTSGGADEQFF
abundance: few; v_gene: TRBV7-3; d_gene: NA; j_gene: TRBJ1-1; CDR3nt: TGTGCCAGCAGCTCAAGGACGGGAGACACTGAAGCTTTCTTT; CDR3aa: CASSSRTGDTEAFF
abundance: NA; v_gene: TRBV24-1; d_gene: NA; j_gene: TRBJ2-2; CDR3nt: TGTGCCACCAGTGTCAGCCGACCCGGGGGAACGAACACCGGGGAGCTGTTTTTT; CDR3aa: CATSVSRPGGTNTGELFF
abundance: NA; v_gene: TRBV29-1; d_gene: NA; j_gene: TRBJ2-4; CDR3nt: TGCAGTCCAGGGTTTAGCAAAAACATTCAGTACTTC; CDR3aa: CSPGFSKNIQYF
abundance: NA; v_gene: TRBV30; d_gene: NA; j_gene: TRBJ1-3; CDR3nt: TGTGCCCGGAGCGCTCCGGGAAACACCATATATTTT; CDR3aa: CARSAPGNTIYF